This T cell receptor beta chain appears in the sequencing data of a study of blood T cell repertoires in COVID-19. V lost 6 bases and J lost 0, with 9 bases in between. This CDR3 is 13 amino acids long. Germline V gene data show CDR1 as SNHLY and CDR2 as FYNNEI. This clone was recorded only once. Libraries were prepared by immunoSEQ multiplex PCR; TCRdb keeps only in-frame clonotypes and omits some of them. In the table there are about 33,000 clones, 88% of which are singletons. This TCR was recovered from a human donor in a cohort sampled during active COVID-19. Material: peripheral blood. V and J are TRBV2 and TRBJ2-7, with a tentative D call TRBD1 (5 bases). In DNA, the CDR3 is TGTGCCAGCAGCTTACAGGTCTCCTACGAGCAGTACTTC. Protein product: CASSLQVSYEQYF.